This note documents a single T cell receptor beta chain sequence. Its antigen is unknown. Patients with autoimmune history or systemic immunosuppression were excluded. Germline-derived CDR1 and CDR2 are LGHNA and YSLEER. The CDR3 has 11 amino acids. The germline V and J ends were trimmed by 0 bases and 9 bases, with 5 bases remaining between them. This entry is derived from a study of OX40 agonist ivuxolimab in advanced cancers. Study details: Three patients showed partial responses: one hepatocellular carcinoma and two cutaneous melanoma cases.

Study-level points and caveats: Expanded peripheral T-cell antigen specificity went undetermined. Patients who responded partially at 0.1-3.0 mg/kg showed clonal expansion ranking among the lowest.

Clones were read by immunoSEQ multiplex PCR, and TCRdb kept only the in-frame ones, dropping some. The repertoire holds around 46,000 clones, with around nine tenths as singletons. The source is an adult with an advanced solid tumor such as melanoma, head and neck, liver or kidney cancer. The chain combines TRBV4-3 with TRBJ1-1; D is undetermined. Material: CD4+ or CD8+ T cells sorted from blood, obtained in a trial of the OX40 agonist ivuxolimab. The CDR3 nucleotides are TGCGCCAGCAGCCAAGAGGGGAAAGCTTTCTTT. The encoded protein is CASSQEGKAFF.